This T cell receptor beta chain was sequenced for a study of blood T cells in healthy people across ages. The germline V and J ends were trimmed by 1 base and 1 base, with 19 bases remaining between them. The length of the CDR3 is 18 residues. Germline CDR1 MGHRA, CDR2 YSYEKL. This clonotype was detected only a few times. PCR was performed a second time for about 7 to 11 cycles using a sample-barcoded 5' primer and a J-beta primer mix. TCRdb used MiXCR to reprocess the 5' RACE reads, holding one entry per CDR3 protein. The profile shows approximately 850,000 distinct CDR3 sequences, approximately 44% of them singletons.

The specimen was blood. The clonotype comes from a man in his fifties or sixties in good health. The genes are TRBV4-1 and TRBJ2-5; D assignment may be TRBD1 or TRBD2 (5 bases each). The CDR3 is CASSQVGTLRRSQETQYF. CDR3 coding DNA: TGCGCCAGCAGCCAAGTGGGGACCTTACGGCGTTCCCAAGAGACCCAGTACTTC.